This TCR beta chain came from a study of shared clonotypes between healthy human individuals (dated by TCRdb to the early 2020s). Regarding the complete study: The cohort included a few men and two women between 18 and 49 years of age. Per donor, three plates each were used for CD4 naive and CD4 memory, two for CD8 naive, and one for CD8 memory. The study deeply sequenced blood TCR repertoires of about 5 healthy adults to estimate repertoire size and the extent of clonotype sharing between individuals. Libraries were prepared and TCR repertoires were sequenced by different laboratories using diverse techniques, in order to increase sequencing depth and limit assay-specific biases. Per donor, leukapheresis produced somewhere between about 0.9 and 9.5 billion PBMCs.

This clone was counted between two and nine times. Its target antigen remains unknown. No clone much larger than this one lies a single base away; base qualities are absent. Using the deep immunoSEQ assay, TCR CDR3 regions were amplified from genomic DNA by multiplex PCR. For each cell subset, the extracted genomic DNA was distributed evenly across all wells of several immunoSEQ 96-well plates, and each plate served as one replicate. For sorted subsets, each replicate PCR was loaded with approximately 0.2 ug genomic DNA, equivalent to approximately 27,000 T cell genomes. Purified libraries were measured with a Qubit 3.0 fluorometer, size-checked on a Bioanalyzer 2100, and measured again with the KAPA Library Quantification kit. Every immunoSEQ 96-well plate was sequenced on a separate single-read 150-cycle Illumina NextSeq 550 flow cell. From the authors' description of their analysis: The immunoSEQ output contained only junctional sequences without quality scores, so filtering could not match that applied to full-length reads. To assign V/J genes and CDR3, sequences were annotated against IMGT germline references using PyIR, a Python wrapper for IgBLAST v1.9. Reads with weak V/J assignments (E-value above 1e-6), missing CDR3, stop codons, out-of-frame junctions, or ambiguous translated residues were removed. V3J clonotypes were defined as sequences sharing an identical inferred V gene, J gene, and CDR3 amino acid sequence. To compute the percentage overlap between repertoires, the number of shared unique clonotypes was divided by the size of the smaller repertoire. RTK rarefaction, the Chao1 estimator, and Recon v2.1 estimates of unobserved clonotypes were used to assess repertoire richness. Generation probabilities were computed with OLGA for all TCRbeta clonotypes obtained by the gDNA method from a few donors. This is the immuneACCESS table as TCRdb keeps it, with only in-frame sequences that have V and J called. A part of the clones is gone; compared with another copy, unresolved V genes explain less than half, and the rest is unexplained. The DNA gave D and trimming, while V, J and clone size come from that table. For this sample there are hundreds of thousands of clones; approximately 96% appear just once. Roughly 0.1% of the sample rests with the top ten.

The CDR3 has 12 amino acids, counting the end cysteine and phenylalanine. Only the CDR3 region is kept as DNA, spanning 36 bases read in frame from base 1. V is cut by 5 bases and J by 5 bases, and the space between the germline ends is 7 bases. Per the germline V gene (reference sequence), MNHEY is the CDR1 and SMNVEV is the CDR2. CD8 naive samples were CD45RO-negative cells positively selected for CCR7, giving a CD45RA+CCR7+ population that excluded TemRA cells. The donors were healthy, HIV-negative adults with no recently reported acute infections or vaccinations. Every donor was a Caucasian adult living in Nashville, Tennessee, USA. Blood was collected by leukapheresis, and PBMCs were isolated by Ficoll-Histopaque density gradient centrifugation and then cryopreserved in liquid nitrogen vapor phase. Analytical flow cytometry was used to check the purity and quantity of every magnetically sorted T cell population. Genomic DNA was isolated from every sorted fraction and measured by UV absorbance on a Nanodrop 2000c.

General conclusions and limits of the study: Naive subsets generally had larger estimated clonotype richness than memory subsets. Rarefaction of sorted-subset datasets indicated incomplete sequencing despite the large sequencing depth. Because the study included only a small number of donors, the genetic and exposure-history diversity represented was limited. Compared with non-shared clonotypes, clonotypes shared by all four sorted-subset donors had higher generation probabilities. Pairwise subsampling indicated that sequencing depth was expected to affect the degree of clonotype sharing among donors. Sampling was restricted to blood, and TCR repertoires in tissues likely differ from the TCR repertoires found in blood. Approximately 4.8% of naive CD4, around 3.6% of naive CD8, approximately 2.2% of memory CD4, and around 0.4% of memory CD8 clonotypes were shared across several donors.

Sequencing was done on a sample of naive CD8+ T cells sorted from blood. The cell subset or site label of this sample denotes: CD45RA+CCR7+. The receptor was isolated from a woman aged 30 to 39 in good health. The chain employs TRBV27 and TRBJ2-1; a tentative D match to TRBD1 spans 5 bases. The DNA sequence is as follows: TGTGCCAGCAGTATAGGGGACAATGAGCAGTTCTTC. It encodes CASSIGDNEQFF.